This T cell receptor beta chain stems from a study of T cell responses to AZD1222 COVID-19 vaccine. Overall study results and limits: A reported finding is that nearly half of spike-specific TCRs target unmutated variant regions.

Timing groups of about 4 and about 12 weeks for second doses were pooled. Germline V gene data show CDR1 as LNHDA and CDR2 as SQIVND (reference sequence). The CDR3 has 14 amino acids. V gave up 3 bases and J gave up 7 bases; unmatched junction bases: 8. Concerning this clone itself: Its target is not known.

Produced via immunoSEQ multiplex PCR; TCRdb's table is partial and in-frame only. The table lists some 150,000 clones, about 92% of them singletons, with roughly 3.5% in the top ten. This sequence joins TRBV19 and TRBJ1-1, with 7 bases lining up with TRBD1. This sample comprised peripheral blood, obtained 28 days after the second AZD1222 dose. This TCR derives from an adult who received the AZD1222 COVID-19 vaccine. The DNA for the CDR3 is TGTGCCAGTAGTATCCTTCAGGGGGTAGATGAAGCTTTCTTT. Amino acids: CASSILQGVDEAFF.